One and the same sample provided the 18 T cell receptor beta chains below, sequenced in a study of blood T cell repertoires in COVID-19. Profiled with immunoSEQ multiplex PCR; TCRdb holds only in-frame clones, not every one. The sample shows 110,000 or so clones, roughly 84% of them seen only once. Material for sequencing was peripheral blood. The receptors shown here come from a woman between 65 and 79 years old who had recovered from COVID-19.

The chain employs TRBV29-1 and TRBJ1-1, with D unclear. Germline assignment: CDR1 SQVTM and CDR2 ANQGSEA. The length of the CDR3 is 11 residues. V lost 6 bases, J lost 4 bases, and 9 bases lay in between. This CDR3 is CSVGEGTEAFF. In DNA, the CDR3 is TGCAGCGTCGGAGAAGGCACTGAAGCTTTCTTT.

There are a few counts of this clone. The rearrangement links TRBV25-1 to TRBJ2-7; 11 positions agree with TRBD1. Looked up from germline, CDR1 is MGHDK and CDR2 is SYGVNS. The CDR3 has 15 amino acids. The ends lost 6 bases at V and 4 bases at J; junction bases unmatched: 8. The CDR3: CASSARRDRGYEQYF. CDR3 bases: TGTGCCAGCAGCGCCCGTCGGGACAGGGGGTACGAGCAGTACTTC.

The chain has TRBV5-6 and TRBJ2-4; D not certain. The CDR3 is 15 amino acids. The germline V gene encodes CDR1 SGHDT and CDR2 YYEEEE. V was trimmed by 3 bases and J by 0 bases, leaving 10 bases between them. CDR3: CASSSPWAAKNIQYF. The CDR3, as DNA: TGTGCCAGCAGCTCCCCCTGGGCAGCCAAAAACATTCAGTACTTC.

The CDR3 protein is CATSRGREAEAFF. The CDR3 DNA follows: TGTGCCACCTCAAGGGGAAGAGAGGCCGAAGCTTTCTTT. The rearrangement uses TRBV6-5 and TRBJ1-1; tentatively, D is TRBD1 (5 bases). Germline CDR1 and CDR2: MNHEY and SVGAGI. V gave up 10 bases and J gave up 8 bases, with 20 bases separating them. This CDR3 has 13 amino acids.

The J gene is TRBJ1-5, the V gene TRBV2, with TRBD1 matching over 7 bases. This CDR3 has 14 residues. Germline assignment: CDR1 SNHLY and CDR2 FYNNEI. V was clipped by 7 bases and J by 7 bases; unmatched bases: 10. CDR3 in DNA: TGTGCCAGCACCTCCCCGGGACAGAAACAGCCCCAGCATTTT. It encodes CASTSPGQKQPQHF.

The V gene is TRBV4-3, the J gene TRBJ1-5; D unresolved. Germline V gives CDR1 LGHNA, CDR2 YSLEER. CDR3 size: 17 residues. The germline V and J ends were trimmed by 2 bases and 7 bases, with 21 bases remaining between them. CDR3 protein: CASSQFISDLGSQPQHF. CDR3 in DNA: TGCGCCAGCAGCCAATTCATCAGTGACCTAGGAAGCCAGCCCCAGCATTTT.

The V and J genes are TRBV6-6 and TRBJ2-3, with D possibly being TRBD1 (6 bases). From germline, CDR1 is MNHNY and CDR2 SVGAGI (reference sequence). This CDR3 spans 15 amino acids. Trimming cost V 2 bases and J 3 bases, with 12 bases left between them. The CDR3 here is CASSYTLGATDTQYF. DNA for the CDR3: TGTGCCAGCAGTTACACCCTGGGGGCAACAGATACGCAGTATTTT.

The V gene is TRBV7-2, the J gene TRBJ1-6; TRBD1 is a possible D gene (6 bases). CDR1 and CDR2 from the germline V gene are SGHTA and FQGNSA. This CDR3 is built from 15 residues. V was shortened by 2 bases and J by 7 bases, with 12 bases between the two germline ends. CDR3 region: CASSLNRAGNSPLHF. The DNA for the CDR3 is TGTGCCAGCAGCTTAAACAGGGCAGGGAATTCACCCCTCCACTTT.

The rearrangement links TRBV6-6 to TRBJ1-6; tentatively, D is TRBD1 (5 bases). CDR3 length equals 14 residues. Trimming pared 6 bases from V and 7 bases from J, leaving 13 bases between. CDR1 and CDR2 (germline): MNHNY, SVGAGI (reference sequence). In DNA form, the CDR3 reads TGTGCCAGCAGCCCGCAGGGTAGGAATTCACCCCTCCACTTT. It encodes CASSPQGRNSPLHF.

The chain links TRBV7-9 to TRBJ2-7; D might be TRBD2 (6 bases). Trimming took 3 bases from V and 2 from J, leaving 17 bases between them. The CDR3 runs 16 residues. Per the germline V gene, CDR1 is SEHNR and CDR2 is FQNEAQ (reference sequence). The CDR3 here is CASSLVAGPFPYEQYF. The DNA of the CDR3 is TGTGCCAGCAGCTTGGTGGCGGGGCCGTTCCCCTACGAGCAGTACTTC.

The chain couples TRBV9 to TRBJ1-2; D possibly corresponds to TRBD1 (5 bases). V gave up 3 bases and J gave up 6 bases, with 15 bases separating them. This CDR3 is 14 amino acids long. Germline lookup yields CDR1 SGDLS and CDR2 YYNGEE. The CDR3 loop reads CASSASQGGHGYTF. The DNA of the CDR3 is TGTGCCAGCAGCGCGTCCCAGGGAGGACATGGCTACACCTTC.

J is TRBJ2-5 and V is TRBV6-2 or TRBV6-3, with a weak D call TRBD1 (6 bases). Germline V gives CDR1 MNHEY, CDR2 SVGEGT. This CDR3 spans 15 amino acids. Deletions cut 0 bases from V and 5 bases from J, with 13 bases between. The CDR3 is CASSYSRGTWETQYF. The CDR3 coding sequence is TGTGCCAGCAGTTACTCGAGGGGGACATGGGAGACCCAGTACTTC.

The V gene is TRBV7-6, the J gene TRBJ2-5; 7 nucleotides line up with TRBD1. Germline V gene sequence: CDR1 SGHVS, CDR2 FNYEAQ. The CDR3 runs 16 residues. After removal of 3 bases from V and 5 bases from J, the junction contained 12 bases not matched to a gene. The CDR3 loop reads CASSFYRQGVDETQYF. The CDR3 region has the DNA TGTGCCAGCAGCTTTTACAGGCAGGGGGTGGACGAGACCCAGTACTTC. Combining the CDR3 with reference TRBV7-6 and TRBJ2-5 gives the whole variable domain GAGVSQSPRYKVTKRGQDVALRCDPISGHVSLYWYRQALGQGPEFLTYFNYEAQQDKSGLPNDRFSAERPEGSISTLTIQRTEQRDSAMYRCASSFYRQGVDETQYFGPGTRLLVL.

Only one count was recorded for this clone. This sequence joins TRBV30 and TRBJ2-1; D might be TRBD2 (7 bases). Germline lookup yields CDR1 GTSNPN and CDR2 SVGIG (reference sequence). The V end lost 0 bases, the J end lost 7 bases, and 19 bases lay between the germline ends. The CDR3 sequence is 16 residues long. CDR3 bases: TGTGCCTGGAGTGTAGGGGGGGGGCTATATACGAATGAGCAGTTCTTC. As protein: CAWSVGGGLYTNEQFF.

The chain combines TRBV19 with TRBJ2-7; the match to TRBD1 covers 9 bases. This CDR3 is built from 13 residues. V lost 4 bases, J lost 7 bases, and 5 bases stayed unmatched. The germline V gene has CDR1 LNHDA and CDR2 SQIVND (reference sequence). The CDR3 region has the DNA TGTGCCAGTAGTAGGGGACAGGGAAAAGAGCAGTACTTC. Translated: CASSRGQGKEQYF.

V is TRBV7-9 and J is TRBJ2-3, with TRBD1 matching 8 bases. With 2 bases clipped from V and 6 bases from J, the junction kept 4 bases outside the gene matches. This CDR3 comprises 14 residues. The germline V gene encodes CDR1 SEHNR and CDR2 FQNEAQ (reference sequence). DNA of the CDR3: TGTGCCAGCAGCTTATCAGGGGGCTCCGATACGCAGTATTTT. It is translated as CASSLSGGSDTQYF.

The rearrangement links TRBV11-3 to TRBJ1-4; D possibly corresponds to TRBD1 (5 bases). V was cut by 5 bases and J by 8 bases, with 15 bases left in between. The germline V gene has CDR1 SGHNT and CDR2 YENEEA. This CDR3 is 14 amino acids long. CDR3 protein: CASSAGGEEEKLFF. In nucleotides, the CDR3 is TGTGCCAGCAGCGCAGGAGGGGAGGAAGAAAAACTGTTTTTT.

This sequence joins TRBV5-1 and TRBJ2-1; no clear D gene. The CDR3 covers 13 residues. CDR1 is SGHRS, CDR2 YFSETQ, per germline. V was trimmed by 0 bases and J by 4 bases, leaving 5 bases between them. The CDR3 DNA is TGCGCCAGCAGCTTGGACAGTTACAATGAGCAGTTCTTC. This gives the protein CASSLDSYNEQFF. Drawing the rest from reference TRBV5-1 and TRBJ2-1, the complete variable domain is KAGVTQTPRYLIKTRGQQVTLSCSPISGHRSVSWYQQTPGQGLQFLFEYFSETQRNKGNFPGRFSGRQFSNSRSEMNVSTLELGDSALYLCASSLDSYNEQFFGPGTRLTVL.